These T cell receptor beta chains were read from a single sample in a study of control samples from healthy donors and cancer patients. Method: immunoSEQ multiplex PCR; TCRdb's copy keeps in-frame clones and lacks some. The data contain 90,000 to 150,000 clones, 70% to 90% of them singletons. The material sequenced was blood. These receptors were obtained from a man aged 45-65 years in good health. Both conserved end residues are part of each CDR3. The order of the fields is clone size, V gene, D gene, J gene, CDR3 DNA, CDR3 protein. The D gene is left open where the match is weak. Not all rows give a size; the values are once, few, many and, for expanded clones, a class.

clone size: NA
V gene: TRBV19
D gene: NA
J gene: TRBJ1-5
CDR3 DNA: TGTGCCAGTAGGCTGATTACAGGGAACCCCCTTCAGCCCCAGCATTTT
CDR3 protein: CASRLITGNPLQPQHF

clone size: NA
V gene: TRBV6-5
D gene: TRBD1
J gene: TRBJ1-1
CDR3 DNA: TGTGCCAGCAGGACAGGGCCTACTGAAGCTTTCTTT
CDR3 protein: CASRTGPTEAFF

clone size: NA
V gene: TRBV30
D gene: TRBD1
J gene: TRBJ1-2
CDR3 DNA: TGTGCCTGGACCAGGGACAGGAGGGTGGAAAACTATGGCTACACCTTC
CDR3 protein: CAWTRDRRVENYGYTF

clone size: few
V gene: TRBV2
D gene: NA
J gene: TRBJ1-2
CDR3 DNA: TGTGCCAGCAGTGAAGCGCTTGGCTCCAACTATGGCTACACCTTC
CDR3 protein: CASSEALGSNYGYTF

clone size: NA
V gene: TRBV5-6
D gene: TRBD2
J gene: TRBJ2-2
CDR3 DNA: TGTGCCAGCCGCTTGGCCGGCAGCGGGGGGGCCTTCGGGGAGCTGTTTTTT
CDR3 protein: CASRLAGSGGAFGELFF

clone size: few
V gene: TRBV24-1
D gene: NA
J gene: TRBJ2-7
CDR3 DNA: TGTGCCACCAGTGAGGGAGGAACCTACGAGCAGTACTTC
CDR3 protein: CATSEGGTYEQYF

clone size: NA
V gene: TRBV19
D gene: NA
J gene: TRBJ2-7
CDR3 DNA: TGTGCCAGTAGTATACCGGGCTACGAGCAGTACTTC
CDR3 protein: CASSIPGYEQYF

clone size: NA
V gene: TRBV7-2
D gene: TRBD1
J gene: TRBJ1-3
CDR3 DNA: TGTGCCAGCAGCGGACGGGACAGCTTGTCCATATATTTT
CDR3 protein: CASSGRDSLSIYF

clone size: once
V gene: TRBV5-1
D gene: NA
J gene: TRBJ2-7
CDR3 DNA: TGCGCCAGCAGCGGTGACGGGTACGAGCAGTACTTC
CDR3 protein: CASSGDGYEQYF

clone size: NA
V gene: TRBV15
D gene: NA
J gene: TRBJ2-4
CDR3 DNA: TGTGCCACCAGCAGAGGACAGGCCAACATTCAGTACTTC
CDR3 protein: CATSRGQANIQYF

clone size: few
V gene: TRBV7-8
D gene: NA
J gene: TRBJ1-2
CDR3 DNA: TGTGCCAGCAGCTTATTCGGGGGTGGGAACTATGGCTACACCTTC
CDR3 protein: CASSLFGGGNYGYTF